This T cell receptor (beta chain) was captured in a study of beta chain features in type 1 diabetes (dated by TCRdb to between 2017 and 2018). Looking at the study overall: No differences in mean age, gender distribution, total cell number or subset yield were found between patients and healthy donors. A total of roughly 100,000,000 sorted cells were examined across all samples, and the number of cells per subset was strongly correlated with RNA yield. The study compared TCRB repertoires of sorted circulating CD4+ T cell subsets between recently diagnosed type 1 diabetes patients and matched healthy donors. Whereas all 30 or so donors provided naive and central memory subsets, regulatory and stem cell-like memory subsets were isolated from just 8 patients and roughly eight healthy donors. General findings and caveats noted by the study authors: A moderate but significant shortening of TCRB CDR3 length was observed in type 1 diabetes patients in all four CD4+ subsets. HLA sub-analyses involved small numbers of individuals, so any influence of HLA type on TCRB rearrangement remained unresolved. PCR may preferentially amplify shorter templates, but because patient and control samples were amplified and corrected together, any resulting skew would affect both groups equally. Sequencing cDNA rather than genomic DNA could over-represent highly expressing activated cells, although activation and CD3 levels did not differ between groups. At VDJ recombination sites, type 1 diabetes patients had fewer insertions and more deleted nucleotides, which implies abnormalities in thymic rearrangement. Naive, central memory and regulatory TCRB repertoires appeared to be more alike among patients than among healthy donors.

All of the isolated RNA was reverse transcribed with the High Capacity cDNA Reverse Transcription Kit, so expressed TCRB transcripts were sequenced. Deep immunoSEQ sequencing was performed on naive, central memory and regulatory T cell samples, with an average of roughly 3.3 million total reads per sample. Sorted cells were lysed in RLT buffer and RNA was extracted with DNase-treated RNeasy Micro or Mini kits, depending on cell number. To prevent cross-contamination, each cell subset was processed individually, whereas patient and healthy donor samples were processed jointly. The immunoSEQ multiplex PCR was used to amplify TCRB sequences from cDNA, generating 87-bp fragments that spanned the CDR3 region. Sequencing of the amplicons was done on the Illumina HiSeq platform. Turning to the authors' computational methods: PCR bias was corrected computationally using synthetic template baselines, and reads within Hamming distance 2 were collapsed, with unmergeable singletons discarded. Reads were aligned to IMGT to assign V, D and J genes, CDR3 length, and insertions or deletions at six rearrangement sites. Within each subset, clonotype counts were normalized to sorted cell number, after which true diversity and Gini coefficients were computed with the tcR R package. Repertoire sharing was quantified using the overlap coefficient calculated on TCRB nucleotide sequences. Sourced from immuneACCESS, this table was stored by TCRdb with only in-frame sequences that have V and J called. A share of the clones is absent; for the studies checked, an unresolved V gene accounts for under half, and the remainder has no known explanation. V and J calls and clone size are as listed in that table; D and trimming were resolved from the DNA. The table for this sample lists 140,000 to 150,000 clones; about 13% of them were counted only once. The ten largest clones add up to under 1.5% of the sample.

The CDR3 goes from the cysteine to the phenylalanine over 16 residues. Only CDR3 DNA remains: 48 bases, in frame from the first base. CDR1 and CDR2, looked up from the germline V gene, are LGHNA and YNFKEQ. The V end loses 0 bases and the J end loses 2 bases, and a stretch of 14 bases separates them. From each donor, a single peripheral blood sample of about 100 mL on average was drawn into heparinised tubes. A BD FACSAria II was used to sort naive, central memory, regulatory and stem cell-like memory CD4+ T cells with a panel that included CD45RO, CCR7, CD25, CD127, CD95 and CD27. Every sorted population had a purity above 98%. PBMCs were separated immediately by Lymphoprep density gradient centrifugation and were stained directly, without being cultured. Samples were stained and sorted in pairs, with one healthy donor and one patient per experiment, so that batch effects were minimized. Regarding this clone: Its specific antigen is unknown. Base qualities are not provided; no much larger clone lies one nucleotide away.

Material: central memory CD4+ T cells from blood. This clonotype was sampled from a man younger than 30 with type 1 diabetes. The chain uses TRBV4-2 and TRBJ2-7; a tentative D match to TRBD2 spans 6 bases. The nucleotides read TGTGCCAGCAGCCAAGATGGTGGGGGGACGCCCTACGAGCAGTACTTC. This translates into CASSQDGGGTPYEQYF.